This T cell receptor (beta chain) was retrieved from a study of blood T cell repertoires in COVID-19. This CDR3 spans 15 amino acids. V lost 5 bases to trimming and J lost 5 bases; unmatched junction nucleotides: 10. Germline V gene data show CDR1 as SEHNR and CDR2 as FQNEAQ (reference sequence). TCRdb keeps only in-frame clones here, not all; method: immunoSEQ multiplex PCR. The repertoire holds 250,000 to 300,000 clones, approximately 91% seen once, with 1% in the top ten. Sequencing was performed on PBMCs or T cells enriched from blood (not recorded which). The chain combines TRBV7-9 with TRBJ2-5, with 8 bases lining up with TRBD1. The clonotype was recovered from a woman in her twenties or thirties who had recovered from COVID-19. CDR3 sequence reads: CASSALQGAGETQYF. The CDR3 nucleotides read TGTGCCAGCAGCGCCCTTCAGGGGGCCGGGGAGACCCAGTACTTC.